Below, 21 T cell receptor beta chains from the same sample are listed, as sequenced in a study of blood T cell repertoires in COVID-19. The data were produced by immunoSEQ multiplex PCR, yet TCRdb's version contains in-frame clones alone and is incomplete. The sample holds more than 150,000 clones, 84% seen once. What was sequenced was peripheral blood. The receptors were sampled from a woman aged 45 to 65 with acute or convalescent COVID-19.

J is TRBJ2-3 and V is TRBV4-1; TRBD1 matches at 7 bases. The V gene's germline CDR1 is MGHRA and CDR2 YSYEKL. Losses at the gene ends were 6 bases for V and 1 base for J; bases not matched to a gene: 10. This CDR3 has 16 amino acids. The chain's CDR3 is CASSLTGREGTDTQYF. In nucleotides, the CDR3 is TGCGCCAGCAGTCTGACAGGGCGAGAGGGCACAGATACGCAGTATTTT.

The V and J genes are TRBV27 and TRBJ1-1; perhaps TRBD1 as D (6 bases). With 6 bases removed from V and 11 bases from J, the gap between germline ends came to 19 bases. CDR1 is MNHEY, CDR2 SMNVEV, per germline (reference sequence). The CDR3 has 13 residues. The CDR3 sequence is CASSPTKQGKAFF. CDR3 sequence (DNA): TGTGCCAGCAGCCCTACGAAACAGGGAAAGGCTTTCTTT.

The rearrangement joins TRBV7-9 to TRBJ2-5, with 7 bases fitting TRBD2. Germline V CDR1 and CDR2: SEHNR, FQNEAQ (reference sequence). The CDR3 is made up of 14 amino acids. With V trimmed by 4 bases and J by 5 bases, 7 bases remained unmatched. The CDR3 DNA reads TGTGCCAGCAGCTCCAGATGGGGGGGTGAGACCCAGTACTTC. This encodes CASSSRWGGETQYF.

The V call is TRBV10-3, the J call TRBJ1-6; 7 nucleotides match TRBD1. In germline, CDR1 is ENHRY, CDR2 SYGVKD. The V and J ends lost 9 bases and 0 bases, in that order; junction bases with no gene match: 2. The CDR3 runs 14 residues. The CDR3 is CAIRDSSYNSPLHF. In DNA, the CDR3 is TGTGCCATTCGGGACAGCTCCTATAATTCACCCCTCCACTTT.

The chain is built from TRBV28 and TRBJ2-5, with D perhaps matching TRBD1 (5 bases). The CDR3 extends over 14 amino acids. CDR1 and CDR2 from the germline V gene are MDHEN and SYDVKM. The V gene lost 6 bases and the J gene lost 1 base, with 12 bases spanning the gap. CDR3 bases: TGTGCCAGCAGCCTACAGGCGACCCAAGAGACCCAGTACTTC. Its protein is CASSLQATQETQYF.

The chain is built from TRBV9 and TRBJ1-2; D remains unclear. The CDR3 spans 17 residues. Germline values: CDR1 SGDLS, CDR2 YYNGEE. Trimming pared 4 bases from V and 0 bases from J, leaving 19 bases between. CDR3 amino acids: CASSPGRMRTSNYGYTF. The CDR3 DNA is TGTGCCAGCAGCCCCGGGAGGATGAGAACTTCTAACTATGGCTACACCTTC.

The chain recombines TRBV6-5 with TRBJ2-1; 7 bases line up with TRBD2. CDR1 and CDR2 (germline): MNHEY, SVGAGI. V was pared by 10 bases and J by 8 bases, with 14 bases of the junction left unmatched. The CDR3 spans 14 residues. CDR3 loop: CATRLAPVGHEQFF. CDR3 bases: TGTGCCACCCGACTAGCCCCCGTGGGGCATGAGCAGTTCTTC.

CDR3 nucleotide sequence: TGCGCCAGCAGCACCAGGGCCTCTGGAAACACCATATATTTT. Protein product: CASSTRASGNTIYF. The V gene is TRBV4-3, the J gene TRBJ1-3, with D possibly matching TRBD1 (5 bases). This CDR3 has 14 residues. Per the germline V gene, CDR1 is LGHNA and CDR2 is YSLEER. V was pared by 5 bases and J by 0 bases, with 8 bases between.

V and J are TRBV28 and TRBJ1-2; D is perhaps TRBD1 (6 bases). Germline-derived CDR1 and CDR2 are MDHEN and SYDVKM. With 6 bases removed from V and 3 bases from J, the gap between germline ends came to 8 bases. This CDR3 comprises 12 residues. The CDR3 loop reads CASSRGDYGYTF. Written as DNA, the CDR3 is TGTGCCAGCAGCAGGGGTGACTATGGCTACACCTTC.

V usage is TRBV28 and J usage is TRBJ1-6; possibly TRBD1 for D (6 bases). CDR1 is MDHEN, CDR2 SYDVKM, per germline. The length of the CDR3 is 15 residues. V lost 6 bases, J lost 7 bases, and 16 bases lay in between. CDR3 in amino acids: CASSPPQGVNSPLHF. CDR3 DNA sequence: TGTGCCAGCAGCCCCCCACAGGGAGTGAATTCACCCCTCCACTTT.

The chain is built from TRBV15 and TRBJ1-2; the D is unclear. V lost 0 bases and J lost 4, with 12 bases in between. Germline V gene data show CDR1 as LNHNV and CDR2 as YYDKDF (reference sequence). There are 15 residues in the CDR3. The CDR3 loop is CATSRDQEAAYGYTF. In DNA form, the CDR3 reads TGTGCCACCAGCAGAGATCAAGAAGCGGCCTATGGCTACACCTTC.

The gene calls are TRBV2 and TRBJ1-1; possibly TRBD1 for D (6 bases). This CDR3 is 12 amino acids long. In germline, CDR1 is SNHLY, CDR2 FYNNEI. V shed 7 bases and J shed 12 bases, with 18 bases lying between them. In nucleotides, the CDR3 is TGTGCCAGCACTGGGCCAGGGGCGTCAACTTTCTTT. It specifies CASTGPGASTFF.

This chain connects TRBV28 to TRBJ1-2, with 8 bases matching TRBD1. Germline V gives CDR1 MDHEN, CDR2 SYDVKM. The CDR3 loop spans 14 amino acids. J lost 8 bases, V lost 6 bases, and 11 bases had no gene match. CDR3 loop: CASSPPTGDNGYTF. The CDR3 DNA reads as TGTGCCAGCAGCCCCCCGACAGGGGACAACGGCTACACCTTC.

This clone occurred a few times. The chain combines TRBV6-5 with TRBJ2-2, with 7 bases fitting TRBD2. Germline trimming cut 10 bases from V and 4 bases from J; bases unmatched to any gene: 9. This CDR3 is 14 amino acids long. The germline V gene has CDR1 MNHEY and CDR2 SVGAGI. DNA of the CDR3: TGTGCCACCCAACGCGGGGGTACCACCGGGGAGCTGTTTTTT. Amino acid sequence: CATQRGGTTGELFF.

The rearrangement links TRBV4-3 to TRBJ1-2; no firm D call. V dropped 0 bases and J dropped 3 bases, with 8 bases sitting between them. The CDR3 sequence is 14 residues long. The V gene's germline CDR1 is LGHNA and CDR2 YSLEER. The CDR3: CASSQEFRDYGYTF. DNA for the CDR3: TGCGCCAGCAGCCAAGAGTTCCGAGACTATGGCTACACCTTC.

The chain couples TRBV20-1 to TRBJ2-5, with 14 bases matching TRBD2. Trimming removed 3 bases from V and 5 bases from J; junction bases left unmatched: 8. Germline V gene lookup returns CDR1 DFQATT and CDR2 SNEGSKA (reference sequence). CDR3 size: 16 residues. The chain's CDR3 is CSASRLAGGRRETQYF. CDR3 coding DNA: TGCAGTGCTAGTCGACTAGCGGGGGGGAGGCGGGAGACCCAGTACTTC.

This clone was counted between two and nine times. V gene TRBV5-4 combines with J gene TRBJ2-5; a possible D gene is TRBD1 (5 bases). Trimming took 0 bases from V and 9 from J, leaving 12 bases between them. The CDR3 totals 13 residues. CDR1 and CDR2 (germline): SGHNT, YYREEE (reference sequence). CDR3 region: CASSLEGEGPQYF. CDR3 DNA sequence: TGTGCCAGCAGCTTGGAAGGGGAAGGTCCCCAGTACTTC. Full variable domain (rest looked up from reference TRBV5-4 and TRBJ2-5): ETGVTQSPTHLIKTRGQQVTLRCSSQSGHNTVSWYQQALGQGPQFIFQYYREEENGRGNFPPRFSGLQFPNYSSELNVNALELDDSALYLCASSLEGEGPQYFGPGTRLLVL.

The chain recombines TRBV2 with TRBJ2-5; 10 bases align to TRBD1. The CDR3 has 14 amino acids. The J segment lost 3 bases and the V segment lost 3 bases, leaving 1 base of the junction unmatched. CDR1 is SNHLY, CDR2 FYNNEI, per germline. The DNA for the CDR3 is TGTGCCAGCAGTGACGGACAGGGGGAAGAGACCCAGTACTTC. Protein product: CASSDGQGEETQYF. Variable domain in full (rest from reference TRBV2 and TRBJ2-5): EPEVTQTPSHQVTQMGQEVILRCVPISNHLYFYWYRQILGQKVEFLVSFYNNEISEKSEIFDDQFSVERPDGSNFTLKIRSTKLEDSAMYFCASSDGQGEETQYFGPGTRLLVL.

The gene calls are TRBV11-1 and TRBJ2-5; 9 bases align to TRBD1. CDR1 is SGHAT, CDR2 FQDESV, per germline (reference sequence). V shed 1 base and J 5 bases; nucleotides not matched to a gene: 5. CDR3 length equals 15 residues. This CDR3 is CASSLGDREAETQYF. The CDR3, as DNA: TGTGCCAGCAGCTTAGGGGACAGGGAGGCCGAGACCCAGTACTTC.

This clone was seen a few times. This chain connects TRBV7-2 to TRBJ2-5; 11 bases fit TRBD2. Germline CDR1 and CDR2: SGHTA and FQGNSA. This CDR3 spans 18 amino acids. V shed 4 bases and J 7 bases; nucleotides not matched to a gene: 17. For the CDR3, the DNA is TGTGCCAGCAGCTCCCTTCTAGCGGGAGGCCGGGTCTTGGGGACCCAGTACTTC. Its translation is CASSSLLAGGRVLGTQYF.

CDR3 loop: CASSAAGYGYTF. The CDR3, as DNA: TGTGCCAGTAGCGCCGCCGGCTATGGCTACACCTTC. The rearrangement joins TRBV19 to TRBJ1-2; the D is unclear. CDR3 length equals 12 residues. Germline values: CDR1 LNHDA, CDR2 SQIVND (reference sequence). Trimming left V 6 bases short and J 4 bases short, with 9 bases between. Full variable domain (remainder filled in from reference TRBV19 and TRBJ1-2): DGGITQSPKYLFRKEGQNVTLSCEQNLNHDAMYWYRQDPGQGLRLIYYSQIVNDFQKGDIAEGYSVSREKKESFPLTVTSAQKNPTAFYLCASSAAGYGYTFGSGTRLTVV.